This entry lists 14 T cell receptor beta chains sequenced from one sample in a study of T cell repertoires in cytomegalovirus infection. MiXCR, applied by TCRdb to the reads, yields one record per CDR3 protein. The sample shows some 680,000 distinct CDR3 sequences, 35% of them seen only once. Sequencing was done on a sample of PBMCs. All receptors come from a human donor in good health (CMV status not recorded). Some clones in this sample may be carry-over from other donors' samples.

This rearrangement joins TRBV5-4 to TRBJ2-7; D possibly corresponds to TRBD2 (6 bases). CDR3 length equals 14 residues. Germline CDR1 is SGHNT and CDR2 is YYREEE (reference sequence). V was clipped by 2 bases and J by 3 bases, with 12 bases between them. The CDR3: CASSFRRDNYEQYF. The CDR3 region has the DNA TGTGCCAGCAGCTTTAGGAGGGATAACTACGAGCAGTACTTC.

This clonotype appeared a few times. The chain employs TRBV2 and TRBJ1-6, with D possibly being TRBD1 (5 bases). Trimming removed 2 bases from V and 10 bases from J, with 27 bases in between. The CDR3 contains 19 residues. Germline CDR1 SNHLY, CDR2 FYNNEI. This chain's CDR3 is CASSEFGRHGGILRSPLHF. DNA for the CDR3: TGTGCCAGCAGTGAATTCGGACGCCACGGGGGGATCCTACGCTCACCCCTCCACTTT.

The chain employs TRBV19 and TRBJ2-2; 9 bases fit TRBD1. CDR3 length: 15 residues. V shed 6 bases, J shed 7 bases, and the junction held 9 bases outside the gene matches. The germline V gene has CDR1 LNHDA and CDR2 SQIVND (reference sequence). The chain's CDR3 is CASSRDRASRGELFF. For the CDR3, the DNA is TGTGCCAGTAGCCGGGACAGGGCGAGTCGCGGGGAGCTGTTTTTT.

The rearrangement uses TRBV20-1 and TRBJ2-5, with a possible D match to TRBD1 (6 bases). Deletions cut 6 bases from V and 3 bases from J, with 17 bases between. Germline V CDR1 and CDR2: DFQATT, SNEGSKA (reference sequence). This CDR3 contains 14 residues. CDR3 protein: CSAVPIGQKETQYF. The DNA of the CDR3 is TGCAGTGCCGTCCCAATAGGACAGAAAGAGACCCAGTACTTC.

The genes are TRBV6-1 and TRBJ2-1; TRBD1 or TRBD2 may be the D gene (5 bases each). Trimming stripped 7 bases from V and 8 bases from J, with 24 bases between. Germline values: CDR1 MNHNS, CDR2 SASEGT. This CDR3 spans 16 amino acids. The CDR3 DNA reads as TGTGCCAGCACGATGGGGACGGACGCATCTACATATGAGCAGTTCTTC. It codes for CASTMGTDASTYEQFF.

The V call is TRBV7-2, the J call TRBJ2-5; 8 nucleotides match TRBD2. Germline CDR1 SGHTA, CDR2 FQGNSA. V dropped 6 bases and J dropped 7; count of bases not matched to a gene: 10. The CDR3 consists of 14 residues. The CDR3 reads CASSQPGGGGTQYF. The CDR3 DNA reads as TGTGCCAGCAGTCAACCGGGAGGGGGGGGGACCCAGTACTTC.

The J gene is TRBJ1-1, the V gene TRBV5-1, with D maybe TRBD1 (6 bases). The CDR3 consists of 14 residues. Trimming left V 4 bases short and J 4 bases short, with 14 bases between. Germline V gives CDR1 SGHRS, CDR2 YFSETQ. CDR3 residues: CASSPREGGTEAFF. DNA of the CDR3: TGCGCCAGCAGCCCCCGGGAAGGGGGCACTGAAGCTTTCTTT.

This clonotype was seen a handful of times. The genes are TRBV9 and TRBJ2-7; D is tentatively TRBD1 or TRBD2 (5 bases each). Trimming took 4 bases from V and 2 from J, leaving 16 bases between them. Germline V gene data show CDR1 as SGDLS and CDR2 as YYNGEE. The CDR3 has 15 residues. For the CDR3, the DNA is TGTGCCAGCAGCCCCAGATCAGGGACCCCCTACGAGCAGTACTTC. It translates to CASSPRSGTPYEQYF.

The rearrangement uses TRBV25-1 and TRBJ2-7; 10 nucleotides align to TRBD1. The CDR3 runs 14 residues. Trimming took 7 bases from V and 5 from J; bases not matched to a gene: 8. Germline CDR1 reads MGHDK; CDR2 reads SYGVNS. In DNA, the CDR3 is TGTGCCAGCACAAACCTGACAGGGGGCCACGAGCAGTACTTC. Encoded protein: CASTNLTGGHEQYF.

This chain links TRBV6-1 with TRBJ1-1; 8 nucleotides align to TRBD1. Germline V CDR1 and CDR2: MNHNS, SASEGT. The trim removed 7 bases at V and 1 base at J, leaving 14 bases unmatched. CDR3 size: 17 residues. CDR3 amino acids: CASTILGGTGGNTEAFF. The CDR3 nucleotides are TGTGCCAGCACCATACTCGGAGGGACAGGCGGGAACACTGAAGCTTTCTTT.

In nucleotides, the CDR3 is TGTGCCAGCAGCGGGGGGGGACTAGCGGGGGTAGATGAGCAGTTCTTC. This gives the protein CASSGGGLAGVDEQFF. The genes are TRBV5-4 and TRBJ2-1; 14 nucleotides agree with TRBD2. The germline V gene encodes CDR1 SGHNT and CDR2 YYREEE (reference sequence). The CDR3 has 16 amino acids. V was clipped by 4 bases and J by 8 bases; unmatched bases: 8.

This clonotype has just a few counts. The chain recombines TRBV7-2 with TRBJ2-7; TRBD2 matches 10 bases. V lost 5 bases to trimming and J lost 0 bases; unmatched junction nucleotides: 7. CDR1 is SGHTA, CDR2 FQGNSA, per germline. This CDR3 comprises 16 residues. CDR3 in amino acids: CASSALAGPVSYEQYF. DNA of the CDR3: TGTGCCAGCAGCGCACTAGCGGGACCGGTCTCCTACGAGCAGTACTTC.

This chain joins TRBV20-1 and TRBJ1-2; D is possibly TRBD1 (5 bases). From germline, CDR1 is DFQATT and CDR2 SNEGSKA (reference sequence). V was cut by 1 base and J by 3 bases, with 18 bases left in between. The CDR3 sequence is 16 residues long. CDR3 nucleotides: TGCAGTGCTAGAGTCCCACGAGTTCGAGGGGACTATGGCTACACCTTC. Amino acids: CSARVPRVRGDYGYTF.

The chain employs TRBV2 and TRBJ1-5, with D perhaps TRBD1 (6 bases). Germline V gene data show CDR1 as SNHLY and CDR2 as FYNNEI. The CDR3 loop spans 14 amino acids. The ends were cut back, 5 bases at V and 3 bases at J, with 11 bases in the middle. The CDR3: CASSPHRVNQPQHF. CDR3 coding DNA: TGTGCCAGCAGTCCACACAGGGTCAATCAGCCCCAGCATTTT.